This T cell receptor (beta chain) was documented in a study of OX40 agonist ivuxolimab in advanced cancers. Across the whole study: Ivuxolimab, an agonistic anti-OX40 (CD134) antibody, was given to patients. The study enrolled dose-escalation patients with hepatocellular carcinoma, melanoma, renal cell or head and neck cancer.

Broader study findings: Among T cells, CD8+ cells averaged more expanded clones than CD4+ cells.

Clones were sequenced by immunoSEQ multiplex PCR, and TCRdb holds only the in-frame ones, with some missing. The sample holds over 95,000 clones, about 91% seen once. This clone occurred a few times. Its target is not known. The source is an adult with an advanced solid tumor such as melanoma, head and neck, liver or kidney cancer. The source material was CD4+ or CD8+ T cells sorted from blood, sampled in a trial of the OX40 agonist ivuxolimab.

The CDR3 region has the DNA TGTGCCAGCAGCCCCCGAGAAACCGGGGAGCTGTTTTTT. It translates to CASSPRETGELFF. The chain links TRBV7-9 to TRBJ2-2; D gene uncertain. Looked up from germline, CDR1 is SEHNR and CDR2 is FQNEAQ (reference sequence). The CDR3 spans 13 residues. The ends were cut back, 5 bases at V and 5 bases at J, with 9 bases in the middle.